Shown below are 10 T cell receptor beta chains from a single sample sequenced in a study of CD4+ T cells in melanoma. The repertoire was sequenced with immunoSEQ multiplex PCR; TCRdb's copy has only in-frame clones and lacks some. The table records about 140,000 clones, 85% to 95% of them present only once. The receptors come from a human donor with melanoma.

In this sample, this clone turned up once. The chain combines TRBV30 with TRBJ2-7; D perhaps matches TRBD1 (5 bases). Trimming cost V 0 bases and J 2 bases, with 14 bases left between them. Germline values: CDR1 GTSNPN, CDR2 SVGIG (reference sequence). The CDR3 consists of 15 residues. The CDR3 here is CAWSVEWGSTYEQYF. The CDR3 DNA follows: TGTGCCTGGAGTGTAGAGTGGGGCTCAACCTACGAGCAGTACTTC.

The chain combines TRBV14 with TRBJ1-6, with 7 bases aligning to TRBD1. Per germline, CDR1 SGHDN and CDR2 FVKESK. Germline trimming cut 6 bases from V and 7 bases from J; bases unmatched to any gene: 18. This CDR3 is 18 amino acids long. The CDR3 sequence is CASSHSIGRTGGNSPLHF. CDR3 DNA: TGTGCCAGCAGTCACTCTATCGGTCGGACAGGCGGCAATTCACCCCTCCACTTT.

This chain uses TRBV19 with TRBJ2-1, with 8 bases that match TRBD2. Germline CDR1 reads LNHDA; CDR2 reads SQIVND (reference sequence). CDR3 length: 16 residues. The V segment lost 7 bases and the J segment 7 bases; nucleotides outside the gene matches: 15. The CDR3 here is CASKGPGRGARNEQFF. DNA of the CDR3: TGTGCCAGTAAGGGGCCGGGGCGGGGGGCCCGGAATGAGCAGTTCTTC.

The V and J genes are TRBV19 and TRBJ1-5, with 8 bases aligning to TRBD1. The germline V gene encodes CDR1 LNHDA and CDR2 SQIVND (reference sequence). Trimming at V came to 1 base and at J to 4 bases, leaving 12 bases not matched to a gene. The CDR3 is 18 amino acids. The CDR3 here is CASSIGGTGTGLNQPQHF. In DNA, the CDR3 is TGTGCCAGTAGTATAGGCGGCACCGGGACAGGCCTTAATCAGCCCCAGCATTTT.

This clone was observed a single time. The V and J genes are TRBV29-1 and TRBJ1-4, with TRBD1 as a possible D gene (6 bases). V was shortened by 6 bases and J by 5 bases, with 10 bases between the two germline ends. The germline V gene encodes CDR1 SQVTM and CDR2 ANQGSEA. The CDR3 runs to 12 residues. CDR3 protein: CSVEDRNEKLFF. The DNA of the CDR3 is TGCAGCGTGGAGGACAGAAATGAAAAACTGTTTTTT.

CDR3 sequence (DNA): TGTGCCAGTAGTGTTGGTAGCGGGGGGGCCCGGCCCGGGGAGCTGTTTTTT. Residues: CASSVGSGGARPGELFF. The J gene is TRBJ2-2, the V gene TRBV19, with 11 bases that match TRBD2. The length of the CDR3 is 17 residues. Germline V gene data show CDR1 as LNHDA and CDR2 as SQIVND (reference sequence). V lost 5 bases and J lost 6; bases outside the gene matches: 11.

The chain employs TRBV5-4 and TRBJ2-5, with TRBD2 matching over 13 bases. The CDR3 totals 15 residues. In germline, CDR1 is SGHNT, CDR2 YYREEE (reference sequence). The V gene end was trimmed by 0 bases and the J gene end by 4 bases; junction bases not matched to a gene: 0. The CDR3 sequence is CASSLGLAGGETQYF. In DNA, the CDR3 is TGTGCCAGCAGCTTGGGACTAGCGGGGGGAGAGACCCAGTACTTC. Drawing the rest from reference TRBV5-4 and TRBJ2-5, the complete variable domain is ETGVTQSPTHLIKTRGQQVTLRCSSQSGHNTVSWYQQALGQGPQFIFQYYREEENGRGNFPPRFSGLQFPNYSSELNVNALELDDSALYLCASSLGLAGGETQYFGPGTRLLVL.

The gene calls are TRBV18 and TRBJ1-3; tentatively, D is TRBD1 (6 bases). V shed 3 bases and J shed 3 bases, with 15 bases lying between them. In germline, CDR1 is KGHSH, CDR2 LQKENI. The CDR3 totals 16 residues. In nucleotides, the CDR3 is TGTGCCAGCTCACCTTTGCAGGGGATTGGTGGAAACACCATATATTTT. Translated: CASSPLQGIGGNTIYF. Looking up the rest from reference TRBV18 and TRBJ1-3 gives the full variable domain: NAGVMQNPRHLVRRRGQEARLRCSPMKGHSHVYWYRQLPEEGLKFMVYLQKENIIDESGMPKERFSAEFPKEGPSILRIQQVVRGDSAAYFCASSPLQGIGGNTIYFGEGSWLTVV.

The chain couples TRBV2 to TRBJ2-5; D remains ambiguous. The V end lost 3 bases, the J end lost 1 base, and 6 bases lay between the germline ends. CDR1 and CDR2 (germline): SNHLY, FYNNEI. This CDR3 has 13 residues. CDR3 DNA: TGTGCCAGCAGTGACGAGGCCCAAGAGACCCAGTACTTC. Protein sequence: CASSDEAQETQYF.

The chain couples TRBV19 to TRBJ1-1; no firm D call. This CDR3 has 13 residues. V lost 9 bases, J lost 6 bases, and 17 bases lay in between. The germline V gene encodes CDR1 LNHDA and CDR2 SQIVND (reference sequence). The CDR3 loop reads CASALGLGSEAFF. The DNA of the CDR3 is TGTGCCAGCGCCTTGGGCCTAGGATCTGAAGCTTTCTTT.